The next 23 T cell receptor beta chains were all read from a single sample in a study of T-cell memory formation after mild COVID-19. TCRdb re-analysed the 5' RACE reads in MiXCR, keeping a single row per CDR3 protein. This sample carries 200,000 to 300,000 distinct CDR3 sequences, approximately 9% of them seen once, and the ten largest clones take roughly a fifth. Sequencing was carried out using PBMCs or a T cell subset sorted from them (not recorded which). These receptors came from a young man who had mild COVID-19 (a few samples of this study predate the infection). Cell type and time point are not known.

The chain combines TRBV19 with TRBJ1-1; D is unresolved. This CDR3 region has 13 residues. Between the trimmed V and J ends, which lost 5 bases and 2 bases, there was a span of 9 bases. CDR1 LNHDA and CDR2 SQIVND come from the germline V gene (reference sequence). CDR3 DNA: TGTGCCAGTAGTGACCAGTACAACACTGAAGCTTTCTTT. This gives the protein CASSDQYNTEAFF.

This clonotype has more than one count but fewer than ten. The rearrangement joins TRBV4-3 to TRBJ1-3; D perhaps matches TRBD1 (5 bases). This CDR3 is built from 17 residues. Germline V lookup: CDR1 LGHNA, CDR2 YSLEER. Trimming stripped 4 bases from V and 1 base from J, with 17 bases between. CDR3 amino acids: CASSPGTGELSGNTIYF. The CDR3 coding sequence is TGCGCCAGCAGCCCTGGGACCGGGGAGCTGTCTGGAAACACCATATATTTT.

The CDR3 nucleotides read TGTGCCAGCAGTTTATCGAAATGGAACGAGCAGTACTTC. Translated: CASSLSKWNEQYF. This rearrangement joins TRBV27 to TRBJ2-7; D is unresolved. V lost 0 bases to trimming and J lost 5 bases, with 8 bases between them. Germline V CDR1 and CDR2: MNHEY, SMNVEV (reference sequence). The CDR3 is 13 amino acids.

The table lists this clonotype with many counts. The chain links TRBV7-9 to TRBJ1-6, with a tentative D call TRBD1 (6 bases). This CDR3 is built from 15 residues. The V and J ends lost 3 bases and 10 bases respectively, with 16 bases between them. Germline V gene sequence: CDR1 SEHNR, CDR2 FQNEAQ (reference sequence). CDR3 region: CASSLAGARSSPLHF. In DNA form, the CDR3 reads TGTGCCAGCAGCTTGGCAGGGGCGCGGAGCTCACCCCTCCACTTT.

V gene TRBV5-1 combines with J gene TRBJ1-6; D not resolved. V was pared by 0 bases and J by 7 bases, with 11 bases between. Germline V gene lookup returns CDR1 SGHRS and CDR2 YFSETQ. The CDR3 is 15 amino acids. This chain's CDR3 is CASSLASVQNSPLHF. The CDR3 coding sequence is TGCGCCAGCAGCTTGGCATCCGTTCAGAATTCACCCCTCCACTTT.

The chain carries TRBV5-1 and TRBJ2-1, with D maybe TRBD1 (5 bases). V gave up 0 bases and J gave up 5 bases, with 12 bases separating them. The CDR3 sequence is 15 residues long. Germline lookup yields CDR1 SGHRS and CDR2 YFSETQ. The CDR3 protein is CASSLALGPNNEQFF. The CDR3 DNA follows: TGCGCCAGCAGCTTGGCCTTGGGGCCCAACAATGAGCAGTTCTTC.

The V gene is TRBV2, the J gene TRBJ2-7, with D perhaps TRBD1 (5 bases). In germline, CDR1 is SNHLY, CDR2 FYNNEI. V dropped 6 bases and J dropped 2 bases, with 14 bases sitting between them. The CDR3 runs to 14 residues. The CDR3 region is CASSPRLGAYEQYF. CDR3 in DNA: TGTGCCAGCAGCCCCAGGTTAGGGGCCTACGAGCAGTACTTC.

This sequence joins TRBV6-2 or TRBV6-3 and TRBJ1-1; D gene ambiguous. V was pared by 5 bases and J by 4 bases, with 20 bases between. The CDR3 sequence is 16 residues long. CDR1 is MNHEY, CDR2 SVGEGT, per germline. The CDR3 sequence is CASSDLGTTATTEAFF. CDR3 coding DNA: TGTGCCAGCAGTGACCTTGGTACGACCGCTACCACTGAAGCTTTCTTT.

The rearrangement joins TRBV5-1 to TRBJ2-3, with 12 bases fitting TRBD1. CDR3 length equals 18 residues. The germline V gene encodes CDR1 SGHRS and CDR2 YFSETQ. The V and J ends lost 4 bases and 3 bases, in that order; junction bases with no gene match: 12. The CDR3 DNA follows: TGCGCCAGCAGCCCCCCCGGGACAGGGGGCCTGGGTACAGATACGCAGTATTTT. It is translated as CASSPPGTGGLGTDTQYF.

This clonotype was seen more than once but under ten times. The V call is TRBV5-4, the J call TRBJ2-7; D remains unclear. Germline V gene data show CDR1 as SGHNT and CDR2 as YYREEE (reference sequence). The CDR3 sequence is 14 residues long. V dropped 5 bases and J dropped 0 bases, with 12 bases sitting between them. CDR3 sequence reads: CASSHSGSSYEQYF. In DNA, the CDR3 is TGTGCCAGCAGTCATTCGGGCAGCTCCTACGAGCAGTACTTC.

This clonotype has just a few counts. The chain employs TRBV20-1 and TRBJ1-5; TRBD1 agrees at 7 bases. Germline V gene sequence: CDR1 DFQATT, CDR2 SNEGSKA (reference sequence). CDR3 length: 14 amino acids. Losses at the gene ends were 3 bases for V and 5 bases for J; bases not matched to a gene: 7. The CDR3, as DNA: TGCAGTGCTAGGACGGGACAGAGAGATCAGCCCCAGCATTTT. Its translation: CSARTGQRDQPQHF.

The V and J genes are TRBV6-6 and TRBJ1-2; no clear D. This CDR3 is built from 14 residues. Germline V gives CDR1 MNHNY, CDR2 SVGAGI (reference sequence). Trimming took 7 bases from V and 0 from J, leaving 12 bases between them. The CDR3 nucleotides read TGTGCCAGCACCCGGACGGAAGCTAACTATGGCTACACCTTC. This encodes CASTRTEANYGYTF.

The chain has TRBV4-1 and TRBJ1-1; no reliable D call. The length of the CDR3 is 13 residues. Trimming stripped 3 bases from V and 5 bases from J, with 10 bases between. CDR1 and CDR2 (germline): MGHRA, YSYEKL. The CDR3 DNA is TGCGCCAGCAGCCAGGCTTCTTCAACTGAAGCTTTCTTT. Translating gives CASSQASSTEAFF.

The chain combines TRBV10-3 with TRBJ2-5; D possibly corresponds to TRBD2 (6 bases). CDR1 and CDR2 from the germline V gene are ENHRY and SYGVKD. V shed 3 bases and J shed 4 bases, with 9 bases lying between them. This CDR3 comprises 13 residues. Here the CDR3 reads CAISDGTLETQYF. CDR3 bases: TGTGCCATCAGTGACGGGACTCTAGAGACCCAGTACTTC.

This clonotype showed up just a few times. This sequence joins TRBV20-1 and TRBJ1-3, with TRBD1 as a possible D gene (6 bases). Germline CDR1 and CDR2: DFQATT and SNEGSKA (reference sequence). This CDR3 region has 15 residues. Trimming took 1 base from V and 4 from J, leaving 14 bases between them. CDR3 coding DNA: TGCAGTGCTAGAGGAAAGGGGGGCTCCGGAAACACCATATATTTT. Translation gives CSARGKGGSGNTIYF.

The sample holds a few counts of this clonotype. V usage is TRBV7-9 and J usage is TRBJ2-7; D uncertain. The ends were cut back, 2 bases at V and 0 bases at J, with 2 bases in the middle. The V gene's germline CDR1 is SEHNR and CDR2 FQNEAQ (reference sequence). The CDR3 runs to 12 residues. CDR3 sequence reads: CASSLFSYEQYV. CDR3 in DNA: TGTGCCAGCAGCTTATTCTCCTACGAGCAGTACGTC.

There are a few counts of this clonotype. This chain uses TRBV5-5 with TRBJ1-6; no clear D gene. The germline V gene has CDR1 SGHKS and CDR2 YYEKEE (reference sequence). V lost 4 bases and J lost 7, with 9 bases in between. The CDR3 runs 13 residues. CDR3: CASSRPPNSPLHF. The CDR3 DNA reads TGTGCCAGCAGCCGACCCCCGAATTCACCCCTCCACTTT.

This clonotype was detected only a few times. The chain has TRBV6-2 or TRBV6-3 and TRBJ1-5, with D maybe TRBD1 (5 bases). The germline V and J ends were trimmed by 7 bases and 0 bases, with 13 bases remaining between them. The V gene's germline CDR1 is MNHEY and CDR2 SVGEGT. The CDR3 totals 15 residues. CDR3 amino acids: CASTVDSYSNQPQHF. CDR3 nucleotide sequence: TGTGCCAGCACCGTCGACAGCTATAGCAATCAGCCCCAGCATTTT.

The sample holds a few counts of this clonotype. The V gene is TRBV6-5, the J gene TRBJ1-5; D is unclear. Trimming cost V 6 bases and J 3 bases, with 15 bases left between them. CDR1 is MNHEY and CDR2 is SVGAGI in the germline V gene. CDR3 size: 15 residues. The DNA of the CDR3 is TGTGCCAGCAGGTTAGCGGACGGCGCCAATCAGCCCCAGCATTTT. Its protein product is CASRLADGANQPQHF.

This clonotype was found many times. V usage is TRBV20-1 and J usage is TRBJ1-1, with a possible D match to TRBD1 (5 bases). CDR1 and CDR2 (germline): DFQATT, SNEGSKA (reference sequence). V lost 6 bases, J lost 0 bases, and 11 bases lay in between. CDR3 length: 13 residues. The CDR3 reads CSALGLLNTEAFF. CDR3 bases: TGCAGTGCCTTGGGGCTTCTGAACACTGAAGCTTTCTTT.

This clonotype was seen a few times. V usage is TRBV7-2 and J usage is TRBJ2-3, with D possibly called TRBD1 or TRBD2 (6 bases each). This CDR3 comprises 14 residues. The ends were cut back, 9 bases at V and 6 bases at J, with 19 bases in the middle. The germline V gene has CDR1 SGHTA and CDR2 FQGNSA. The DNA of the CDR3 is TGTGCCAGTAGCCGGAGGGGGGCCCCGGATACGCAGTATTTT. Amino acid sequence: CASSRRGAPDTQYF.

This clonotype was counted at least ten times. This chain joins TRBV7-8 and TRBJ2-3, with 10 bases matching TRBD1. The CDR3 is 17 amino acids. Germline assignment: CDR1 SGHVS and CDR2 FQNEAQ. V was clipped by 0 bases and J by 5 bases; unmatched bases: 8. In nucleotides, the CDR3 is TGTGCCAGCAGCTTAGCCCCCTGGGACAGGGGTGGAGATACGCAGTATTTT. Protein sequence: CASSLAPWDRGGDTQYF.

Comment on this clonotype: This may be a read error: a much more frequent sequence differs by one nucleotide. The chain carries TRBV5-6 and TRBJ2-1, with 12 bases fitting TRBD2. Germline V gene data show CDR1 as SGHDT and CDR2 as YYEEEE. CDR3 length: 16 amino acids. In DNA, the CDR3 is TGTGACAGCAGCCGCCGGACTAGCGGGGAATACAATGAGCAGTTCTTC. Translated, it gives CDSSRRTSGEYNEQFF.